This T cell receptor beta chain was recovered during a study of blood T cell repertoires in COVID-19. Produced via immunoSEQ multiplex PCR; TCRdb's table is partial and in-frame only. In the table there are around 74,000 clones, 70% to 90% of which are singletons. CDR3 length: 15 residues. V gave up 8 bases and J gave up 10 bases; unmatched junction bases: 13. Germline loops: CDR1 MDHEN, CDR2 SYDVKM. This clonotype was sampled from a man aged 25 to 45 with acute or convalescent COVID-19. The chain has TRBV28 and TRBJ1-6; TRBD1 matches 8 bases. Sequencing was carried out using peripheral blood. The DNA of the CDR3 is TGTGCCAGCTATTCAGGACAGGGAAAGGAATCACCCCTCCACTTT. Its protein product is CASYSGQGKESPLHF.